Presented here are 14 T cell receptor beta chains from one specimen sequenced in a study of cytomegalovirus exposure and HLA in healthy donors (dated by TCRdb to the late 2010s). Receptors were amplified or captured by the immunoSEQ multiplex PCR assay. A mixture of 60 forward primers for TCR Vbeta segments and 13 reverse primers for TCR Jbeta segments was used in the multiplex PCR. The immuneACCESS repertoire file appears here via TCRdb, limited to in-frame rearrangements. These files lack a portion of the clones; in checked studies, under half of the deficit traces to unresolved V genes, and the cause of the others is not known. The sample table on file contains approximately 50,000 clones. The top ten clonotypes cover about 2.3% of the sample. The sample comprised PBMCs. Receptors originate from a female donor in good health and CMV-seronegative.

V gene TRBV15 combines with J gene TRBJ1-3, with D maybe TRBD1 (5 bases). V was trimmed by 4 bases and J by 0 bases, leaving 16 bases between them. From germline, CDR1 is LNHNV and CDR2 YYDKDF (reference sequence). The CDR3 totals 17 residues. CDR3 nucleotide sequence: TGTGCCACCAGCATGTCTAGGACATCCAGCTCTGGAAACACCATATATTTT. Its protein product is CATSMSRTSSSGNTIYF.

This sequence joins TRBV6-1 and TRBJ1-3; D is ambiguous. Germline V lookup: CDR1 MNHNS, CDR2 SASEGT. There are 13 residues in the CDR3. Deletions cut 3 bases from V and 4 bases from J, with 7 bases between. CDR3: CASSEGSGNTIYF. The CDR3 region has the DNA TGTGCCAGCAGTGAGGGCAGCGGAAACACCATATATTTT.

J is TRBJ1-1 and V is TRBV7-2, with 8 bases matching TRBD1. This CDR3 has 14 amino acids. Germline CDR1 and CDR2: SGHTA and FQGNSA. J was trimmed by 3 bases and V by 5 bases; bases with no gene match: 5. CDR3 sequence: CASSPGQGHTEAFF. In nucleotides, the CDR3 is TGTGCCAGCAGCCCAGGACAGGGCCACACTGAAGCTTTCTTT.

DNA for the CDR3: TGTGCCAGCAGCGTTGAAGCTAGCGGGGGTTCTGGAGAGACCCAGTACTTC. Its protein product is CASSVEASGGSGETQYF. The chain joins TRBV9 to TRBJ2-5, with 10 bases fitting TRBD2. This CDR3 region has 17 residues. Germline assignment: CDR1 SGDLS and CDR2 YYNGEE. V trimming: 2 bases; J trimming: 4 bases; junction bases outside the gene matches: 11.

J is TRBJ1-2 and V is TRBV25-1; perhaps TRBD1 as D (5 bases). This CDR3 is 15 amino acids long. The germline V gene encodes CDR1 MGHDK and CDR2 SYGVNS. Trimming stripped 5 bases from V and 0 bases from J, with 13 bases between. The CDR3: CASSFGGLPNYGYTF. The CDR3 DNA reads as TGTGCCAGCAGTTTCGGGGGTCTGCCTAACTATGGCTACACCTTC.

The rearrangement joins TRBV30 to TRBJ2-1, with 9 bases aligning to TRBD1. Trimming at V came to 1 base and at J to 6 bases, leaving 4 bases not matched to a gene. The CDR3 extends over 14 amino acids. CDR1 is GTSNPN, CDR2 SVGIG, per germline (reference sequence). CDR3 region: CAWSETGGPNEQFF. The CDR3 bases are TGTGCCTGGAGTGAGACAGGGGGACCCAATGAGCAGTTCTTC.

The gene calls are TRBV30 and TRBJ1-2, with D perhaps TRBD1 (6 bases). V was shortened by 0 bases and J by 3 bases, with 8 bases between the two germline ends. CDR3 length equals 13 residues. The germline V gene has CDR1 GTSNPN and CDR2 SVGIG (reference sequence). The CDR3 loop reads CAWSVQGDYGYTF. The CDR3 nucleotides read TGTGCCTGGAGTGTACAGGGAGACTATGGCTACACCTTC.

The V gene is TRBV4-3, the J gene TRBJ2-5, with 9 bases lining up with TRBD1. Near its end, the DNA agrees better with TRBJ2-7, so the J call may be wrong. This CDR3 comprises 16 residues. Germline lookup yields CDR1 LGHNA and CDR2 YSLEER. In DNA, the CDR3 is TGCGCCAGCAGCCAAGATGTAGGGGACAGGGCCTACGAGCAGTACTTC. It encodes CASSQDVGDRAYEQYF.

The chain combines TRBV19 with TRBJ1-2; the D gene is possibly TRBD1 (6 bases). The CDR3 contains 14 residues. The V end lost 3 bases, the J end lost 5 bases, and 13 bases lay between the germline ends. Germline lookup yields CDR1 LNHDA and CDR2 SQIVND (reference sequence). The CDR3 bases are TGTGCCAGTAGTATTCGGACAGATAATTATGGCTACACCTTC. It codes for CASSIRTDNYGYTF.

The V call is TRBV6-5, the J call TRBJ1-1, with D tentatively TRBD1 (6 bases). The CDR3 length is 14 residues. Germline CDR1 is MNHEY and CDR2 is SVGAGI. V lost 8 bases, J lost 0 bases, and 13 bases lay in between. CDR3 loop: CASGRTVLNTEAFF. The CDR3 DNA follows: TGTGCCAGCGGACGGACAGTTTTGAACACTGAAGCTTTCTTT.

V usage is TRBV4-2 and J usage is TRBJ1-5; 9 bases are a match to TRBD1. Looked up from germline, CDR1 is LGHNA and CDR2 is YNFKEQ. Unmatched junction bases numbered 8, after V lost 4 bases and J lost 7 bases. This CDR3 is built from 15 residues. The CDR3 DNA follows: TGTGCCAGCAGCCCGCCGGGACAGGGAGTACAGCCCCAGCATTTT. The encoded protein is CASSPPGQGVQPQHF.

The chain combines TRBV7-3 with TRBJ1-5; 9 nucleotides agree with TRBD1. V shed 3 bases and J 3 bases; nucleotides not matched to a gene: 9. From germline, CDR1 is SGHTA and CDR2 FQGTGA. CDR3 length: 17 residues. The CDR3 reads CASSFRTGALYNQPQHF. The CDR3 DNA sequence: TGTGCCAGCAGCTTTAGGACAGGGGCCCTATACAATCAGCCCCAGCATTTT.

The chain combines TRBV20-1 with TRBJ1-2; D gene ambiguous. Deletions cut 2 bases from V and 8 bases from J, with 9 bases between. This CDR3 contains 11 residues. Germline V gene data show CDR1 as DFQATT and CDR2 as SNEGSKA (reference sequence). CDR3 loop: CSARTTGGYTF. The CDR3 DNA sequence: TGCAGTGCTAGAACAACGGGGGGCTACACCTTC.

The rearrangement joins TRBV6-1 to TRBJ2-7; no reliable D call. Trimming took off 1 base at V and 1 base at J, with 5 bases between the two ends. The CDR3 length is 13 residues. CDR1 is MNHNS and CDR2 is SASEGT in the germline V gene. The CDR3: CASSEGSSYEQYF. DNA of the CDR3: TGTGCCAGCAGTGAAGGCAGTTCCTACGAGCAGTACTTC.